This T cell receptor beta chain was observed in a study of early T cells in non-severe SARS-CoV-2 infection. Overall study context: Unsorted whole-blood RNA was sequenced in bulk, leaving chains unpaired.

Study conclusions and caveats: Private and CD4 specificities were missed by VDJdb matching, skewed to anti-spike CD8.

Germline V gene data show CDR1 as SQVTM and CDR2 as ANQGSEA. There are 15 residues in the CDR3. V gave up 5 bases and J gave up 5 bases; unmatched junction bases: 14. As part of library construction, unique molecular identifiers were attached to individual cDNA molecules. Via MiXCR, TCRdb re-called the 5' RACE reads, giving one row per CDR3 protein. The table includes about 110,000 distinct CDR3 sequences, about 12% detected once. To note about this clonotype: What it binds is not known.

The clonotype originates from an adult who was a healthcare worker with PCR-confirmed SARS-CoV-2 infection or an uninfected control (not recorded which). The sequences come from whole blood, collected at baseline. The chain employs TRBV29-1 and TRBJ1-1, with 7 bases identical to TRBD1. CDR3 residues: CSVLPTGTVRTEAFF. CDR3 nucleotides: TGCAGCGTTCTCCCGACCGGGACAGTGCGTACTGAAGCTTTCTTT.